Below, 11 T cell receptor beta chains from the same sample are listed, as sequenced in a study of blood T cell repertoires in COVID-19 (dated by TCRdb to about 2020). Library prep was done by the immunoSEQ multiplex PCR assay. Drawn from immuneACCESS, this table holds only the in-frame rearrangements with V and J called that TCRdb kept. Clones are partly lost; checked studies trace under half to an unresolved V gene and leave the rest unexplained. A total of approximately 220,000 clones appear in this sample, 75% to 90% of them only once. Over 0.95% of the sample is taken by the ten largest. The material sequenced was PBMCs or T cells enriched from blood (not recorded which). The source is a young man who had recovered from COVID-19.

This chain links TRBV4-2 with TRBJ2-5, with TRBD1 as a possible D gene (6 bases). V was cut by 0 bases and J by 7 bases, with 9 bases left in between. The CDR3 spans 13 residues. From germline, CDR1 is LGHNA and CDR2 YNFKEQ. CDR3 sequence: CASSQEQGPTQYF. Here the CDR3 DNA reads TGTGCCAGCAGCCAAGAACAGGGTCCGACCCAGTACTTC.

A few counts support this clone. This chain uses TRBV7-8 with TRBJ2-3; TRBD2 agrees at 10 bases. There are 22 residues in the CDR3. With 3 bases clipped from V and 0 bases from J, the junction kept 21 bases outside the gene matches. From germline, CDR1 is SGHVS and CDR2 FQNEAQ. CDR3 loop: CASSLNLIQANTSGISTDTQYF. In nucleotides, the CDR3 is TGTGCCAGCAGCTTGAACCTCATCCAGGCTAATACTAGCGGGATTAGCACAGATACGCAGTATTTT.

The rearrangement uses TRBV27 and TRBJ2-5, with D possibly matching TRBD2 (5 bases). CDR1 and CDR2 (germline): MNHEY, SMNVEV (reference sequence). The CDR3 consists of 16 residues. V was cut by 5 bases and J by 5 bases, with 21 bases left in between. CDR3 nucleotides: TGTGCCAGCAGTGCCGACCGGGATACACGGCCCGAGACCCAGTACTTC. It translates to CASSADRDTRPETQYF.

The J gene is TRBJ1-2, the V gene TRBV5-6; no firm D call. CDR1 and CDR2 (germline): SGHDT, YYEEEE. The CDR3 consists of 14 residues. Trimming took 0 bases from V and 3 from J, leaving 9 bases between them. CDR3 sequence: CASSLAGIYYGYTF. The CDR3 DNA follows: TGTGCCAGCAGCTTGGCCGGGATATACTATGGCTACACCTTC.

This clone was recorded only once. The chain links TRBV7-2 to TRBJ1-2; D not resolved. From germline, CDR1 is SGHTA and CDR2 FQGNSA. The length of the CDR3 is 11 residues. Trimming left V 5 bases short and J 10 bases short, with 11 bases between. As DNA, the CDR3 is TGTGCCAGCAGCACCCGACTCTCCTACACCTTC. It yields the protein CASSTRLSYTF.

This clone appeared once. The chain is built from TRBV3-1 (or the pseudogene TRBV3-2) and TRBJ2-3; D uncertain. Trimming removed 3 bases from V and 7 bases from J, with 8 bases in between. Germline V gives CDR1 LGHDT, CDR2 YNNKEL (reference sequence). This CDR3 region has 12 residues. The CDR3 is CASSHTGHTQYF. CDR3 sequence (DNA): TGTGCCAGCAGCCACACTGGGCATACGCAGTATTTT.

The chain couples TRBV23-1 to TRBJ2-6; D call uncertain. TRBV23-1 is identified as an open reading frame with a role that is uncertain. This CDR3 region has 16 residues. The germline V and J ends were trimmed by 0 bases and 2 bases, with 8 bases remaining between them. CDR3 amino acids: CASSQSEETGANVLTF. The CDR3, as DNA: TGCGCCAGCAGTCAATCTGAAGAGACTGGGGCCAACGTCCTGACTTTC.

V is TRBV30 and J is TRBJ1-5, with 7 bases aligning to TRBD1. Germline-derived CDR1 and CDR2 are GTSNPN and SVGIG (reference sequence). J lost 14 bases, V lost 0 bases, and 7 bases had no gene match. This CDR3 is 12 amino acids long. The CDR3 spells CAWSVETGKKHF. As DNA, the CDR3 is TGTGCCTGGAGTGTAGAGACAGGGAAAAAGCATTTT.

This clone was observed once. The J gene is TRBJ1-2, the V gene TRBV9; 8 bases are a match to TRBD1. The CDR3 length is 15 residues. Losses at the gene ends were 3 bases for V and 7 bases for J; bases not matched to a gene: 11. CDR1 and CDR2 from the germline V gene are SGDLS and YYNGEE. CDR3 residues: CASSAKTGGEFGYTF. CDR3 sequence (DNA): TGTGCCAGCAGCGCAAAAACAGGGGGAGAATTTGGCTACACCTTC.

This clone showed up just a few times. This chain joins TRBV20-1 and TRBJ2-7; no definite D call. Germline CDR1 DFQATT, CDR2 SNEGSKA (reference sequence). Trimming left V 3 bases short and J 9 bases short, with 18 bases between. The CDR3 spans 13 residues. The CDR3 bases are TGCAGTGCTAGTTCCCTAGTGATCAACCCGCAGTACTTC. Its translation is CSASSLVINPQYF.

The rearrangement uses TRBV13 and TRBJ1-3, with a possible D match to TRBD1 (6 bases). The V end was cut by 0 bases, the J end by 1 base, with 10 bases between. The CDR3 is 16 residues long. The germline CDR1 and CDR2 sequences are PRHDT and FYEKMQ (reference sequence). The DNA for the CDR3 is TGTGCCAGCAGCTTAGGGGCGGGGGCATCTGGAAACACCATATATTTT. Protein: CASSLGAGASGNTIYF.